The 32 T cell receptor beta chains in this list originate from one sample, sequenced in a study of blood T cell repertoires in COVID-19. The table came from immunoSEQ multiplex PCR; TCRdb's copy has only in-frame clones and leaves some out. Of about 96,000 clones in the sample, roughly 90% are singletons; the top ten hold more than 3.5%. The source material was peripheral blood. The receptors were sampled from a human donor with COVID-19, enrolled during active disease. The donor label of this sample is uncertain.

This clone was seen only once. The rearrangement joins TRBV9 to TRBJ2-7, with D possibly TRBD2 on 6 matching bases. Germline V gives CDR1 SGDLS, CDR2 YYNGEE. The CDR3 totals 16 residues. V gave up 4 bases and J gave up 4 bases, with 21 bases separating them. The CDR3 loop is CASSPRTAGRRYEQYF. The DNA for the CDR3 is TGTGCCAGCAGCCCTAGAACGGCAGGGAGGAGGTACGAGCAGTACTTC.

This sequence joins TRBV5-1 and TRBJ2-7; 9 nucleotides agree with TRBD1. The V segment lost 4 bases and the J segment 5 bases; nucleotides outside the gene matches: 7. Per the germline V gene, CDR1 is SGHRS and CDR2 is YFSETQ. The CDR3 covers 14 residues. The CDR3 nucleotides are TGCGCCAGCAGCCCGGGACAGGGTATGCACGAGCAGTACTTC. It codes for CASSPGQGMHEQYF.

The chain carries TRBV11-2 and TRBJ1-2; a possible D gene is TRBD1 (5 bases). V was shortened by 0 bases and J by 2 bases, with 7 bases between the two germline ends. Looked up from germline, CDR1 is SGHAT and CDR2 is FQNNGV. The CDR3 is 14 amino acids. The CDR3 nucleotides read TGTGCCAGCAGCTTAGACAGGGCAAACTATGGCTACACCTTC. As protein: CASSLDRANYGYTF.

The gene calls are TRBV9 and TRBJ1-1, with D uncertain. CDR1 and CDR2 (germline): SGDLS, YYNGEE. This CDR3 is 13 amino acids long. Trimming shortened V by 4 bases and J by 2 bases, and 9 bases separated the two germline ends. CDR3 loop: CASSQFKNTEAFF. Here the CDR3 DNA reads TGTGCCAGCAGCCAGTTCAAAAACACTGAAGCTTTCTTT.

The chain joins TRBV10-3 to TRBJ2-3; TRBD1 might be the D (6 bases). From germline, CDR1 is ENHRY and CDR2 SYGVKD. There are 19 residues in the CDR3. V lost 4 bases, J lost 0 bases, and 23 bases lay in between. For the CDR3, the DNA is TGTGCCATCAGTGCCCTCCCGGCGGCCCCGGGACAAAGCACAGATACGCAGTATTTT. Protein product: CAISALPAAPGQSTDTQYF.

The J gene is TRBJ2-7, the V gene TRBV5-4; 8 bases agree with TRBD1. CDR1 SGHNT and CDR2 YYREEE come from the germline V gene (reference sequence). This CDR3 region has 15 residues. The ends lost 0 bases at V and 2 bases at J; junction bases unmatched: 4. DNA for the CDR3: TGTGCCAGCAGCTTGGGGGGGGACAGGACCTACGAGCAGTACTTC. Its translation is CASSLGGDRTYEQYF. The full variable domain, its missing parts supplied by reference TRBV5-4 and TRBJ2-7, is ETGVTQSPTHLIKTRGQQVTLRCSSQSGHNTVSWYQQALGQGPQFIFQYYREEENGRGNFPPRFSGLQFPNYSSELNVNALELDDSALYLCASSLGGDRTYEQYFGPGTRLTVT.

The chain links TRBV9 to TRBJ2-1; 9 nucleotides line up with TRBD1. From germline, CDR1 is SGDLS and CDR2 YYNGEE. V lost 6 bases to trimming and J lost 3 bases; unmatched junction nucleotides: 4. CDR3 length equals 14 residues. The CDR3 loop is CASKQGADYNEQFF. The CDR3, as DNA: TGTGCCAGCAAACAGGGGGCAGACTACAATGAGCAGTTCTTC.

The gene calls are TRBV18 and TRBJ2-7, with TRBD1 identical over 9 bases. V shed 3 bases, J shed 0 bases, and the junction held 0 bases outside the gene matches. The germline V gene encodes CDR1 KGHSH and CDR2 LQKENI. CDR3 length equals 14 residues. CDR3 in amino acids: CASSPGQGSYEQYF. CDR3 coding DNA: TGTGCCAGCTCACCGGGACAGGGCTCCTACGAGCAGTACTTC.

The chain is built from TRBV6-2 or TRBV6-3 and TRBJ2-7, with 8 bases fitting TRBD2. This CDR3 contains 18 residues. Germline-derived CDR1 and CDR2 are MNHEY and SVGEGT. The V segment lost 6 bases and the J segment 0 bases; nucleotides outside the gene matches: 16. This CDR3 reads CASSHPLRLASSSYEQYF. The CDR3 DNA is TGTGCCAGCAGCCACCCACTCCGACTAGCGTCGAGCTCCTACGAGCAGTACTTC.

Here the CDR3 reads CASSESGLAGTSTDTQYF. CDR3 in DNA: TGTGCCAGCAGTGAATCCGGACTAGCGGGTACAAGCACAGATACGCAGTATTTT. The rearrangement uses TRBV25-1 and TRBJ2-3; 11 bases are a match to TRBD2. This CDR3 has 18 amino acids. The V gene's germline CDR1 is MGHDK and CDR2 SYGVNS. J lost 0 bases, V lost 1 base, and 6 bases had no gene match.

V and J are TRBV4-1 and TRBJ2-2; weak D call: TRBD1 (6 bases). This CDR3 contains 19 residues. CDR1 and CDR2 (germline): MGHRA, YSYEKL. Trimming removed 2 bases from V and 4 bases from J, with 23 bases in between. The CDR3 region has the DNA TGCGCCAGCAGCCAAAGGCCCCACCTCGCAGGGGTGATCACCGGGGAGCTGTTTTTT. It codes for CASSQRPHLAGVITGELFF.

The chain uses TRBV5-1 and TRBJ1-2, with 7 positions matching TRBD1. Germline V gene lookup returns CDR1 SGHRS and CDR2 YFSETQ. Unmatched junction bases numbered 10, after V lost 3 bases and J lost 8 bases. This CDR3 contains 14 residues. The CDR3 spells CASSSNQGEGGYTF. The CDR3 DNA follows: TGCGCCAGCAGCTCGAATCAGGGGGAAGGGGGCTACACCTTC. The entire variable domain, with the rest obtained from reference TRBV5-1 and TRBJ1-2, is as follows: KAGVTQTPRYLIKTRGQQVTLSCSPISGHRSVSWYQQTPGQGLQFLFEYFSETQRNKGNFPGRFSGRQFSNSRSEMNVSTLELGDSALYLCASSSNQGEGGYTFGSGTRLTVV.

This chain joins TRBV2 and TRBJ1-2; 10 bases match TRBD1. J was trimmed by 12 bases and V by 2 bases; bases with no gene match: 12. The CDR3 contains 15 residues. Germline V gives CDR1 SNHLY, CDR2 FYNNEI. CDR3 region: CASSEMAGTGDRDTF. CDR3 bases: TGTGCCAGCAGTGAAATGGCCGGGACAGGGGATCGGGACACCTTC.

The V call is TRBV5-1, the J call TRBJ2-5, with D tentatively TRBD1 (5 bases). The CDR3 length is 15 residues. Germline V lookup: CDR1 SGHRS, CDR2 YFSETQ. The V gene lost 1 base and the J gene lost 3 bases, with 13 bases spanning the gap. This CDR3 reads CASSLYRGDEETQYF. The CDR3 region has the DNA TGCGCCAGCAGCTTGTATAGGGGCGATGAAGAGACCCAGTACTTC.

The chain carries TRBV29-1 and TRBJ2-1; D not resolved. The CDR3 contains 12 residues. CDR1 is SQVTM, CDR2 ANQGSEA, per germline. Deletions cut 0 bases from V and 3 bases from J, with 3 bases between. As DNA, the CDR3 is TGCAGCGTTGAAGACAGCTACAATGAGCAGTTCTTC. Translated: CSVEDSYNEQFF.

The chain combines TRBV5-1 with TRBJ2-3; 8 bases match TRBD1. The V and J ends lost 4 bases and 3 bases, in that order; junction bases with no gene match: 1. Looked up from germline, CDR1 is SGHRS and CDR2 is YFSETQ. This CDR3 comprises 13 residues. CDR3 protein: CASSGQGTDTQYF. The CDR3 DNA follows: TGCGCCAGCAGCGGACAGGGTACAGATACGCAGTATTTT.

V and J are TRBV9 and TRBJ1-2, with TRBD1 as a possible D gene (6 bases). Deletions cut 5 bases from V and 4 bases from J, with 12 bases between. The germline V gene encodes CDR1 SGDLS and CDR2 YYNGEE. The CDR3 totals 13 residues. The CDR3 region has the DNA TGTGCCAGCAGGGGTGGACAGCCCTATGGCTACACCTTC. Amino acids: CASRGGQPYGYTF. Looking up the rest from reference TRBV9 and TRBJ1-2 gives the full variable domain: DSGVTQTPKHLITATGQRVTLRCSPRSGDLSVYWYQQSLDQGLQFLIQYYNGEERAKGNILERFSAQQFPDLHSELNLSSLELGDSALYFCASRGGQPYGYTFGSGTRLTVV.

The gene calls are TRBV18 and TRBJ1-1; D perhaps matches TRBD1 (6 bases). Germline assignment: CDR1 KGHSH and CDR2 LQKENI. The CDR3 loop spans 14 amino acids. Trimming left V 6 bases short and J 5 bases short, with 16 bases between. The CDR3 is CASSPGQGLTEAFF. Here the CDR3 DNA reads TGTGCCAGCTCCCCCGGCCAGGGGTTAACTGAAGCTTTCTTT. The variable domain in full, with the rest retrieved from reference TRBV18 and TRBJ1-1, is NAGVMQNPRHLVRRRGQEARLRCSPMKGHSHVYWYRQLPEEGLKFMVYLQKENIIDESGMPKERFSAEFPKEGPSILRIQQVVRGDSAAYFCASSPGQGLTEAFFGQGTRLTVV.

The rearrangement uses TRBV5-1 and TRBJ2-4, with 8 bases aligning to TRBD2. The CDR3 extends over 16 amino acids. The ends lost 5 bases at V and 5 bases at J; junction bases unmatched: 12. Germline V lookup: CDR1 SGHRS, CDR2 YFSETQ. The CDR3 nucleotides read TGCGCCAGCAGAGTCATCCCCGGACTAGCTCAAAACATTCAGTACTTC. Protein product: CASRVIPGLAQNIQYF.

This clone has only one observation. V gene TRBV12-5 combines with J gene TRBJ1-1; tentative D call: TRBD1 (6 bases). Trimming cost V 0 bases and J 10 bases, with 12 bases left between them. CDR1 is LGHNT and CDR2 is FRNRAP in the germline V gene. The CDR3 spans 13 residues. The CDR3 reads CASGLVGGAGAFF. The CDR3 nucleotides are TGTGCTAGTGGTTTGGTTGGGGGGGCAGGAGCTTTCTTT. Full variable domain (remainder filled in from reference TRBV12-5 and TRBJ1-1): DARVTQTPRHKVTEMGQEVTMRCQPILGHNTVFWYRQTMMQGLELLAYFRNRAPLDDSGMPKDRFSAEMPDATLATLKIQPSEPRDSAVYFCASGLVGGAGAFFGQGTRLTVV.

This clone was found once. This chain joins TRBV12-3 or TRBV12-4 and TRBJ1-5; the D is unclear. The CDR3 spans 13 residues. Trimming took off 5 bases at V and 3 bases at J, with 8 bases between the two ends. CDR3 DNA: TGTGCCAGCAGTATCGGGGACAATCAGCCCCAGCATTTT. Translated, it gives CASSIGDNQPQHF.

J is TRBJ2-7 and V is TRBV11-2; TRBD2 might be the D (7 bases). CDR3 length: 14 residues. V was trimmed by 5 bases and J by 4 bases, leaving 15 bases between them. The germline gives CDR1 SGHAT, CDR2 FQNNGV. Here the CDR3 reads CASSKGGGGYEQYF. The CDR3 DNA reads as TGTGCCAGCAGCAAAGGGGGAGGGGGTTACGAGCAGTACTTC.

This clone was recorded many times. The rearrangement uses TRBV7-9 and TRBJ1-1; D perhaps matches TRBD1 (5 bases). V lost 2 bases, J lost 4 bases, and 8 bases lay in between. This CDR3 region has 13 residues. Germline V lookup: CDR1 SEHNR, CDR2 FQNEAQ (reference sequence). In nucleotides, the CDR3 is TGTGCCAGCAGCTTACAGGGATTCACTGAAGCTTTCTTT. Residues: CASSLQGFTEAFF.

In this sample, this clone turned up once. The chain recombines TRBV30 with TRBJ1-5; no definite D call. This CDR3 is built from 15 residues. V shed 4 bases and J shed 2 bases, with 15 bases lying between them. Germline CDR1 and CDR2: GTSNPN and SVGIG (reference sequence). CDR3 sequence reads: CAWTLGGAGNQPQHF. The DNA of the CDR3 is TGTGCCTGGACCCTAGGTGGTGCGGGCAATCAGCCCCAGCATTTT.

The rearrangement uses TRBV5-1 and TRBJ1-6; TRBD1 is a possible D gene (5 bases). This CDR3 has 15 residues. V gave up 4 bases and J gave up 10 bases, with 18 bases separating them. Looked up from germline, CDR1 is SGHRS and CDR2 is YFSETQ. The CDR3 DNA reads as TGCGCCAGCAGCGCGGCGGGGCAATCGGGCTCACCCCTCCACTTT. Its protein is CASSAAGQSGSPLHF.

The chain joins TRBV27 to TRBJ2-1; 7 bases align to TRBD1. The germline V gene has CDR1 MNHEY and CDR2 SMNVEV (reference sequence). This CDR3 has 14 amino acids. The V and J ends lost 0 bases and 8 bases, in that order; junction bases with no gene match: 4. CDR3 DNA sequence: TGTGCCAGCAGTTTATCGGACAGGAACGATGAGCAGTTCTTC. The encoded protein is CASSLSDRNDEQFF.

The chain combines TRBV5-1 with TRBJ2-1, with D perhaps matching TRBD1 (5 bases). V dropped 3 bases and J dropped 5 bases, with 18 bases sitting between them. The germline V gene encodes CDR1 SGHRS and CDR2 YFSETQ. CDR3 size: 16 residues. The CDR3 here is CASSYGAETYNNEQFF. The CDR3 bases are TGCGCCAGCAGCTATGGGGCCGAGACGTACAACAATGAGCAGTTCTTC.

CDR3 nucleotides: TGTGCCAGCAGCTCCGATCCCCTCCTGGGAGACGAGCAGTACTTC. Its protein is CASSSDPLLGDEQYF. The chain uses TRBV11-2 and TRBJ2-7; D is possibly TRBD2 (5 bases). CDR1 SGHAT and CDR2 FQNNGV come from the germline V gene. CDR3 length: 15 residues. Trimming removed 4 bases at V and 5 bases at J, with 18 bases between.

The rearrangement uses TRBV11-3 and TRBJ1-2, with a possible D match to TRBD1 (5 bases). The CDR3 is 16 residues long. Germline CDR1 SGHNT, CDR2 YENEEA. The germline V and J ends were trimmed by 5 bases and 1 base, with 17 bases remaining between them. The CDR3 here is CASSPEGRGGNYGYTF. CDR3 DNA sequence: TGTGCCAGCAGCCCAGAGGGTCGGGGGGGTAACTATGGCTACACCTTC. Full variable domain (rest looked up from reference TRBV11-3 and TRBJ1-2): EAGVVQSPRYKIIEKKQPVAFWCNPISGHNTLYWYLQNLGQGPELLIRYENEEAVDDSQLPKDRFSAERLKGVDSTLKIQPAELGDSAVYLCASSPEGRGGNYGYTFGSGTRLTVV.

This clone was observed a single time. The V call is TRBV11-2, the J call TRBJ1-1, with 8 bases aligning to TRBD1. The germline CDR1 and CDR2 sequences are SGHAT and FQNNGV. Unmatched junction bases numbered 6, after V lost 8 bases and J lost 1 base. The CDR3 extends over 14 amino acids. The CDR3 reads CASCLGQANTEAFF. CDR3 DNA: TGTGCCAGCTGCCTGGGACAGGCGAACACTGAAGCTTTCTTT. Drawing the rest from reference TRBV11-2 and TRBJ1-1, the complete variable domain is EAGVAQSPRYKIIEKRQSVAFWCNPISGHATLYWYQQILGQGPKLLIQFQNNGVVDDSQLPKDRFSAERLKGVDSTLKIQPAKLEDSAVYLCASCLGQANTEAFFGQGTRLTVV.

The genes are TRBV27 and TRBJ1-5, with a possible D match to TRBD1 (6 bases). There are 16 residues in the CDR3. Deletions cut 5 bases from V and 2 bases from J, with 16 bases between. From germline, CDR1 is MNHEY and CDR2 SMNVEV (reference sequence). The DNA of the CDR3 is TGTGCCAGCAGTCTAGAGGGGGTCGGGGGCAATCAGCCCCAGCATTTT. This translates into CASSLEGVGGNQPQHF.

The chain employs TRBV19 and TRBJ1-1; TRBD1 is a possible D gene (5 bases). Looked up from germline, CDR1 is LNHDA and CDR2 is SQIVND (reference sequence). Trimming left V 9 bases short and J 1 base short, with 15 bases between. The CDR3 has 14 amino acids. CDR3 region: CASRRTHKNTEAFF. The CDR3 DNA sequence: TGTGCCAGCCGCCGGACACATAAGAACACTGAAGCTTTCTTT. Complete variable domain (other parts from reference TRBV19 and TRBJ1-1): DGGITQSPKYLFRKEGQNVTLSCEQNLNHDAMYWYRQDPGQGLRLIYYSQIVNDFQKGDIAEGYSVSREKKESFPLTVTSAQKNPTAFYLCASRRTHKNTEAFFGQGTRLTVV.